This T cell receptor (beta chain) was recovered during a study of identical twins. Germline V lookup: CDR1 SEHNR, CDR2 FQNEAQ (reference sequence). The CDR3 has 13 amino acids. The germline V and J ends were trimmed by 2 bases and 8 bases, with 12 bases remaining between them. A universal primer site came from template switching; cDNA carried unique molecular identifiers. In TCRdb, the 5' RACE reads were re-called with MiXCR into one record per CDR3 protein. The sample includes 1.5 million to 2 million distinct CDR3 sequences, more than 30% of them seen just once. Donors were all healthy Caucasians. Sample: cord blood. This receptor was obtained from a newborn girl in good health. The rearrangement joins TRBV7-9 to TRBJ1-2; D perhaps matches TRBD1 (5 bases). CDR3 bases: TGTGCCAGCAGCTTACCAGGGATGGGCGGCTACACCTTC. Its translation: CASSLPGMGGYTF.